This TCR beta chain came from a study of CD8 T cells in ankylosing spondylitis. The study's findings and limits: The disease-linked clones had a CD8+ phenotype and low blood frequencies. As reported, disease-linked clones showed significant enrichment in matched ankylosing spondylitis synovial fluid.

The table lists this clonotype with many counts. What it binds is unknown. MiXCR, run by TCRdb on the 5' RACE reads, gives a single entry per CDR3 protein. The data show 250,000 or so distinct CDR3 sequences, with about 11% seen just once and roughly 6.8% held by the top ten. The CDR3 has 18 residues. Trimming stripped 0 bases from V and 0 bases from J, with 16 bases between. The germline CDR1 and CDR2 sequences are SGHRS and YFSETQ. This chain connects TRBV5-1 to TRBJ1-3, with D hard to call. The specimen sequenced was blood, either unsorted or a sorted T cell fraction (not recorded which). The TCR comes from a male donor with ankylosing spondylitis or in good health (not recorded which). The CDR3 loop is CASSLEAIGYSSGNTIYF. The CDR3 DNA sequence: TGCGCCAGCAGCTTGGAGGCCATTGGCTACTCCTCTGGAAACACCATATATTTT.